The clone carrying this T cell receptor (beta chain) was observed a handful of times. The antigen is unknown. The source of the sample is a study of OX40 agonist ivuxolimab in advanced cancers. Study details: Previous treatment with anti-PD-1, anti-PD-L1 or anti-CTLA-4 therapy was allowed; 35% to 50% had received some. Findings and limits, study-wide: Researchers report that CD8+ T cells had, on average, more expanded clones than CD4+. Both blood CD4+ and CD8+ T cells showed clonal growth by week 6 at 0.1 to 3.0 mg/kg.

The CDR3 spans 12 residues. Between the trimmed V and J ends, which lost 6 bases and 7 bases, there was a span of 10 bases. Germline-derived CDR1 and CDR2 are GTSNPN and SVGIG (reference sequence). Method: immunoSEQ multiplex PCR; TCRdb's copy keeps in-frame clones and lacks some. The repertoire holds about 77,000 clones, around 83% seen once, with under 0.8% in the top ten. The sequencing used CD4+ or CD8+ T cells sorted from blood, collected in a trial of the OX40 agonist ivuxolimab. The sequence was collected from an adult with an advanced solid tumor such as melanoma, head and neck, liver or kidney cancer. The V and J genes are TRBV30 and TRBJ2-6; no definite D call. The CDR3 DNA sequence: TGTGCCTGTAAAAGGTCCGCCAACGTCCTGACTTTC. The encoded protein is CACKRSANVLTF.